This passage covers 27 T cell receptor beta chains from one sample sequenced in a study of spatial heterogeneity in lung cancer. No antigen is known for these receptors. Study-level results: The number of expanded tumor alpha and beta chains correlated with mutation number.

MiXCR, applied by TCRdb to the 5' RACE reads, yields one record per CDR3 protein. The sample lists over 1,000 distinct CDR3 sequences, around 18% occurring once. Indicated time point: sample taken at primary tumor resection. Source: lung tumor tissue, taken at surgery. These receptors were taken from a male donor with early-stage non-small cell lung cancer.

By frequency in the sample, this clonotype is medium-sized (0.01 to 0.1%). The V and J genes are TRBV7-9 and TRBJ2-4; a weak D match, TRBD1 (5 bases). Per the germline V gene, CDR1 is SEHNR and CDR2 is FQNEAQ (reference sequence). This CDR3 has 12 amino acids. Trimming pared 3 bases from V and 7 bases from J, leaving 7 bases between. This CDR3 reads CASSLNRNIQYF. The CDR3 DNA is TGTGCCAGCAGCTTGAACAGGAACATTCAGTACTTC.

Only a few counts were recorded for this clonotype. The chain couples TRBV29-1 to TRBJ2-7; the match to TRBD2 covers 9 bases. CDR3 length equals 12 residues. After removal of 4 bases from V and 7 bases from J, the junction contained 5 bases not matched to a gene. CDR1 is SQVTM, CDR2 ANQGSEA, per germline. The CDR3 DNA reads as TGCAGCGTTGCCTGGACTAGCGAAGAGCAGTACTTC. Translating gives CSVAWTSEEQYF.

This clonotype occurred once. This chain joins TRBV11-2 and TRBJ2-5, with D uncertain. Trimming removed 1 base from V and 5 bases from J, with 8 bases in between. Germline lookup yields CDR1 SGHAT and CDR2 FQNNGV. This CDR3 has 13 residues. This chain's CDR3 is CASSLAPLETQYF. DNA of the CDR3: TGTGCCAGCAGCTTAGCGCCTCTCGAGACCCAGTACTTC.

This clonotype was seen a handful of times. This chain uses TRBV5-5 with TRBJ1-6; the D gene is possibly TRBD1 (5 bases). This CDR3 region has 13 residues. V lost 3 bases and J 8 bases, leaving 9 bases between the germline ends. The V gene's germline CDR1 is SGHKS and CDR2 YYEKEE (reference sequence). CDR3 nucleotide sequence: TGTGCCAGCAGCTCGAAACAGGATTCACCCCTCCACTTT. The encoded protein is CASSSKQDSPLHF.

There are a few counts of this clonotype. The V gene is TRBV20-1, the J gene TRBJ2-7; 11 bases line up with TRBD1. CDR1 DFQATT and CDR2 SNEGSKA come from the germline V gene (reference sequence). The CDR3 totals 15 residues. V shed 4 bases and J 0 bases; nucleotides not matched to a gene: 5. The CDR3: CSAKAGQGGSYEQYF. In DNA, the CDR3 is TGCAGTGCTAAAGCGGGACAGGGGGGCTCCTACGAGCAGTACTTC.

This clonotype is labeled as medium-sized. This rearrangement joins TRBV3-1 to TRBJ2-1, with 9 positions matching TRBD1. V lost 3 bases to trimming and J lost 7 bases; unmatched junction nucleotides: 4. The CDR3 consists of 14 residues. Germline CDR1 reads LGHDT; CDR2 reads YNNKEL (reference sequence). CDR3 residues: CASSQGQGRNEQFF. The CDR3 DNA sequence: TGTGCCAGCAGCCAGGGACAGGGTAGGAATGAGCAGTTCTTC.

By sample share, this clonotype is medium-sized (0.01 to 0.1%). V and J are TRBV7-9 and TRBJ1-5, with D unclear. The germline gives CDR1 SEHNR, CDR2 FQNEAQ (reference sequence). The CDR3 is 14 amino acids. The V end lost 0 bases, the J end lost 1 base, and 4 bases lay between the germline ends. CDR3 DNA sequence: TGTGCCAGCAGCTTAGCGGGAAGCAATCAGCCCCAGCATTTT. Translating gives CASSLAGSNQPQHF.

This sequence joins TRBV2 and TRBJ2-7; a weak D match, TRBD1 (6 bases). V shed 1 base and J shed 1 base, with 14 bases lying between them. Germline V gene lookup returns CDR1 SNHLY and CDR2 FYNNEI. The CDR3 extends over 16 amino acids. CDR3 amino acids: CASSEGPTGVSYEQYF. In DNA form, the CDR3 reads TGTGCCAGCAGTGAAGGGCCGACAGGCGTATCCTACGAGCAGTACTTC.

By share, this clonotype ranks as large. The rearrangement links TRBV28 to TRBJ1-5, with 7 nucleotides matching TRBD1. The CDR3 runs to 13 residues. Germline V CDR1 and CDR2: MDHEN, SYDVKM. V trimming: 4 bases; J trimming: 10 bases; junction bases outside the gene matches: 7. CDR3 in DNA: TGTGCCAGCAGTTGTGACAGGGTAGATCCCCAGCATTTT. Amino acids: CASSCDRVDPQHF.

V is TRBV2 and J is TRBJ2-3, with 9 nucleotides matching TRBD2. The ends lost 1 base at V and 14 bases at J; junction bases unmatched: 10. The length of the CDR3 is 14 residues. Germline V lookup: CDR1 SNHLY, CDR2 FYNNEI. The CDR3 DNA reads TGTGCCAGCAGTGAAGGGGGTTCCGGGACTAGCTCGTATTTT. Translated, it gives CASSEGGSGTSSYF.

The chain joins TRBV20-1 to TRBJ1-1; D is unclear. Germline V gives CDR1 DFQATT, CDR2 SNEGSKA (reference sequence). The length of the CDR3 is 14 residues. The V end lost 6 bases, the J end lost 3 bases, and 17 bases lay between the germline ends. The CDR3 coding sequence is TGCAGTGCCTTCACATGGGCCGGAGACACTGAAGCTTTCTTT. Its translation: CSAFTWAGDTEAFF.

This sequence joins TRBV7-9 and TRBJ1-5; D possibly corresponds to TRBD1 (6 bases). Germline V lookup: CDR1 SEHNR, CDR2 FQNEAQ (reference sequence). Between the trimmed V and J ends, which lost 2 bases and 2 bases, there was a span of 13 bases. This CDR3 is built from 16 residues. CDR3 bases: TGTGCCAGCAGCTTATCGGGGGCGTCGGGCAATCAGCCCCAGCATTTT. This translates into CASSLSGASGNQPQHF.

In its sample, this clonotype ranks as large (0.1 to 1%). The chain employs TRBV7-9 and TRBJ2-7; unclear D gene. Trimming left V 10 bases short and J 6 bases short, with 16 bases between. The V gene's germline CDR1 is SEHNR and CDR2 FQNEAQ (reference sequence). The CDR3 consists of 12 residues. The CDR3 bases are TGTGCCACCGGGTCCAACCAGGTCGAGCAGTACTTC. The encoded protein is CATGSNQVEQYF. Based on the CDR3 plus reference TRBV7-9 and TRBJ2-7, the full variable domain is DTGVSQNPRHKITKRGQNVTFRCDPISEHNRLYWYRQTLGQGPEFLTYFQNEAQLEKSRLLSDRFSAERPKGSFSTLEIQRTEQGDSAMYLCATGSNQVEQYFGPGTRLTVT.

This clonotype is medium-sized (0.01 to 0.1%) by share. The V gene is TRBV10-2, the J gene TRBJ1-2; D remains unclear. Deletions cut 0 bases from V and 8 bases from J, with 13 bases between. Germline V lookup: CDR1 WSHSY, CDR2 SAAADI. The CDR3 has 14 residues. The chain's CDR3 is CASSESQGRSGYTF. The CDR3 DNA sequence: TGCGCCAGCAGTGAGTCGCAAGGGAGAAGCGGCTACACCTTC.

By share of the sample, this clonotype is large. V and J are TRBV19 and TRBJ2-2; D uncertain. The CDR3 has 15 residues. CDR1 and CDR2 from the germline V gene are LNHDA and SQIVND (reference sequence). The germline V and J ends were trimmed by 7 bases and 4 bases, with 16 bases remaining between them. This chain's CDR3 is CASNRLADLTGELFF. The CDR3 DNA reads as TGTGCCAGTAACCGTTTAGCAGACCTCACCGGGGAGCTGTTTTTT.

This clonotype is large by share. The rearrangement links TRBV7-9 to TRBJ2-1; D is unresolved. This CDR3 spans 12 amino acids. Germline V gene lookup returns CDR1 SEHNR and CDR2 FQNEAQ (reference sequence). The V end was cut by 0 bases, the J end by 5 bases, with 2 bases between. CDR3 region: CASSLANNEQFF. CDR3 nucleotide sequence: TGTGCCAGCAGCTTAGCCAACAATGAGCAGTTCTTC.

By sample fraction, this clonotype is medium-sized (0.01 to 0.1%). CDR3 sequence reads: CASTRGETQYF. CDR3 DNA: TGTGCCAGTACCAGGGGAGAGACCCAGTACTTC. The chain couples TRBV19 to TRBJ2-5; tentative D call: TRBD1 (6 bases). Trimming took 7 bases from V and 4 from J, leaving 7 bases between them. The CDR3 loop spans 11 amino acids. Germline values: CDR1 LNHDA, CDR2 SQIVND (reference sequence).

This clonotype was counted between two and nine times. CDR3 protein: CASSLKLPGTGKNIQYF. CDR3 nucleotides: TGTGCCAGCAGCTTAAAACTACCCGGGACAGGAAAAAACATTCAGTACTTC. The chain joins TRBV7-9 to TRBJ2-4; 8 positions match TRBD1. Germline assignment: CDR1 SEHNR and CDR2 FQNEAQ (reference sequence). CDR3 length equals 17 residues. J gave up 4 bases and V 2 bases, and 10 bases lay outside the gene matches.

This clonotype has more than one count but fewer than ten. The chain couples TRBV6-6 to TRBJ1-5; 8 bases line up with TRBD1. Germline loops: CDR1 MNHNY, CDR2 SVGAGI (reference sequence). CDR3 length: 13 amino acids. The trim removed 6 bases at V and 3 bases at J, leaving 1 base unmatched. CDR3 region: CASRGQANQPQHF. The CDR3 coding sequence is TGTGCCAGCAGGGGACAGGCCAATCAGCCCCAGCATTTT.

This clonotype was seen a single time. This chain links TRBV11-2 with TRBJ2-5, with 9 bases aligning to TRBD2. V shed 5 bases and J 2 bases; nucleotides not matched to a gene: 6. Germline CDR1 and CDR2: SGHAT and FQNNGV. CDR3 length equals 15 residues. CDR3 loop: CASSDSGGGQETQYF. The CDR3 bases are TGTGCCAGCAGCGATAGCGGGGGCGGTCAAGAGACCCAGTACTTC.

By its share, this clonotype is medium-sized (0.01 to 0.1%). V is TRBV18 and J is TRBJ2-3, with D unclear. Germline CDR1 KGHSH, CDR2 LQKENI. This CDR3 region has 14 residues. Trimming shortened V by 0 bases and J by 4 bases, and 8 bases separated the two germline ends. CDR3 bases: TGTGCCAGCTCACCACCAGGATCAGCAGATACGCAGTATTTT. Residues: CASSPPGSADTQYF.

This clonotype was recorded a few times. Written as DNA, the CDR3 is TGTGCCAGCAGCTTAGGAGCCGACAGTAGCAACGAGCAGTACTTC. The encoded protein is CASSLGADSSNEQYF. This chain uses TRBV13 with TRBJ2-7; perhaps TRBD1 as D (5 bases). V lost 0 bases and J lost 5, with 14 bases in between. The germline V gene has CDR1 PRHDT and CDR2 FYEKMQ (reference sequence). This CDR3 has 15 amino acids.

This sequence joins TRBV7-8 and TRBJ1-5; tentatively, D is TRBD1 (6 bases). Trimming pared 3 bases from V and 11 bases from J, leaving 17 bases between. The CDR3 loop spans 14 amino acids. Germline CDR1 reads SGHVS; CDR2 reads FQNEAQ. CDR3 bases: TGTGCCAGCAGCTTGACAGGCCAGGTTGGGTCCCAGCATTTT. Its translation: CASSLTGQVGSQHF.

This clonotype is termed medium-sized. The V call is TRBV6-5, the J call TRBJ1-2; D not resolved. Germline loops: CDR1 MNHEY, CDR2 SVGAGI. This CDR3 contains 10 residues. CDR3 DNA: TGTTGGATGGGAAACTATGGCTACACCTTC. It translates to CWMGNYGYTF.

This clonotype is labeled medium-sized. The chain recombines TRBV4-1 with TRBJ1-1, with D possibly TRBD1 on 5 matching bases. The germline V gene encodes CDR1 MGHRA and CDR2 YSYEKL. V was pared by 1 base and J by 0 bases, with 15 bases between. The CDR3 sequence is 17 residues long. The CDR3 DNA follows: TGCGCCAGCAGCCAAGTTTCGACAGAGACCATGAACACTGAAGCTTTCTTT. The encoded protein is CASSQVSTETMNTEAFF.

The V call is TRBV19, the J call TRBJ2-1, with 9 bases aligning to TRBD2. With 3 bases clipped from V and 5 bases from J, the junction kept 8 bases outside the gene matches. Germline assignment: CDR1 LNHDA and CDR2 SQIVND (reference sequence). The CDR3 contains 16 residues. The CDR3 region has the DNA TGTGCCAGTAGTATGTTTAGCGGGGGTATCGACAATGAGCAGTTCTTC. This gives the protein CASSMFSGGIDNEQFF. Combining the CDR3 with reference TRBV19 and TRBJ2-1 gives the whole variable domain DGGITQSPKYLFRKEGQNVTLSCEQNLNHDAMYWYRQDPGQGLRLIYYSQIVNDFQKGDIAEGYSVSREKKESFPLTVTSAQKNPTAFYLCASSMFSGGIDNEQFFGPGTRLTVL.

This clonotype is medium-sized by share. The chain employs TRBV3-1 and TRBJ2-1, with no clear D. The CDR3 is 16 residues long. Germline values: CDR1 LGHDT, CDR2 YNNKEL (reference sequence). V was clipped by 4 bases and J by 4 bases, with 17 bases between them. The CDR3: CASSPPSSHDYNEQFF. CDR3 sequence (DNA): TGTGCCAGCAGCCCCCCCTCGAGCCATGATTACAATGAGCAGTTCTTC.